The 13 T cell receptor beta chains below were found in one sample sequenced in a study of blood T cell repertoires in COVID-19. The table came from immunoSEQ multiplex PCR; TCRdb's copy has only in-frame clones and leaves some out. The sample lists about 49,000 clones, approximately 86% occurring once. Sample: peripheral blood. The receptor set was obtained from a human donor in a cohort sampled during active COVID-19.

The chain uses TRBV2 and TRBJ2-7; 8 bases are shared with TRBD2. Germline CDR1 reads SNHLY; CDR2 reads FYNNEI. Germline trimming cut 2 bases from V and 0 bases from J; bases unmatched to any gene: 12. The CDR3 runs to 18 residues. CDR3 loop: CASSEPPGLVQSSYEQYF. CDR3 sequence (DNA): TGTGCCAGCAGTGAACCACCGGGACTAGTGCAATCCTCCTACGAGCAGTACTTC.

The genes are TRBV7-9 and TRBJ2-1; weak D call: TRBD2 (5 bases). Germline V gives CDR1 SEHNR, CDR2 FQNEAQ (reference sequence). V was cut by 0 bases and J by 3 bases, with 9 bases left in between. The CDR3 is made up of 15 amino acids. The CDR3 is CASSLAGSDYNEQFF. CDR3 nucleotide sequence: TGTGCCAGCAGCTTAGCGGGTAGCGACTACAATGAGCAGTTCTTC.

This clone was counted between two and nine times. The CDR3 nucleotides read TGTGCCAGCAGTTACGGCAGGTCTGGGGCCAACGTCCTGACTTTC. Amino acids: CASSYGRSGANVLTF. This chain joins TRBV6-2 or TRBV6-3 and TRBJ2-6; D not resolved. This CDR3 comprises 15 residues. The ends were cut back, 2 bases at V and 1 base at J, with 6 bases in the middle. Germline CDR1 reads MNHEY; CDR2 reads SVGEGT.

This sequence joins TRBV28 and TRBJ1-2; D is ambiguous. Germline loops: CDR1 MDHEN, CDR2 SYDVKM. The germline V and J ends were trimmed by 8 bases and 4 bases, with 14 bases remaining between them. The CDR3 contains 13 residues. The CDR3 DNA is TGTGCCAGCCACCGTTTTGGGCCCTATGGCTACACCTTC. It translates to CASHRFGPYGYTF.

The CDR3: CASSRDRTGGSYGGANVLTF. In DNA form, the CDR3 reads TGCGCCAGCAGTCGGGATCGGACAGGGGGTAGTTATGGTGGGGCCAACGTCCTGACTTTC. The V call is TRBV23-1, the J call TRBJ2-6, with TRBD1 matching 10 bases. TRBV23-1 is recorded as an ORF, its role being uncertain. The CDR3 runs 20 residues. Unmatched junction bases numbered 15, after V lost 4 bases and J lost 3 bases.

The chain has TRBV7-8 and TRBJ2-1; 11 bases align to TRBD2. Looked up from germline, CDR1 is SGHVS and CDR2 is FQNEAQ. Trimming took 5 bases from V and 4 from J; bases not matched to a gene: 10. CDR3 length equals 17 residues. The CDR3 here is CASSQPLTSGRYNEQFF. The CDR3 DNA is TGTGCCAGCAGCCAACCATTAACTAGCGGGAGATACAATGAGCAGTTCTTC.

The chain has TRBV19 and TRBJ2-1; 9 bases agree with TRBD2. There are 15 residues in the CDR3. V was pared by 6 bases and J by 0 bases, with 3 bases of the junction left unmatched. From germline, CDR1 is LNHDA and CDR2 SQIVND (reference sequence). CDR3 nucleotide sequence: TGTGCCAGTAGCTATAGCGGGAGCTCCTACAATGAGCAGTTCTTC. Encoded protein: CASSYSGSSYNEQFF.

The genes are TRBV20-1 and TRBJ2-2; maybe TRBD2 (7 bases). Germline CDR1 and CDR2: DFQATT and SNEGSKA (reference sequence). Trimming took off 3 bases at V and 5 bases at J, with 16 bases between the two ends. The CDR3 has 15 residues. The CDR3 reads CSASAGGLLTGELFF. In DNA form, the CDR3 reads TGCAGTGCTAGTGCCGGGGGGCTCTTGACCGGGGAGCTGTTTTTT.

The chain links TRBV5-1 to TRBJ2-3; the D gene is possibly TRBD2 (5 bases). Germline lookup yields CDR1 SGHRS and CDR2 YFSETQ. V was cut by 0 bases and J by 0 bases, with 11 bases left in between. The CDR3 totals 16 residues. The CDR3: CASSLEIGLSTDTQYF. The CDR3 nucleotides read TGCGCCAGCAGCTTGGAGATCGGACTCAGCACAGATACGCAGTATTTT.

The rearrangement links TRBV12-3 or TRBV12-4 to TRBJ1-5; unclear D gene. Deletions cut 3 bases from V and 3 bases from J, with 6 bases between. The length of the CDR3 is 13 residues. The CDR3 nucleotides read TGTGCCAGCAGTTTGAGCTACAATCAGCCCCAGCATTTT. Translation: CASSLSYNQPQHF.

This rearrangement joins TRBV7-9 to TRBJ2-7, with TRBD1 matching over 7 bases. Germline lookup yields CDR1 SEHNR and CDR2 FQNEAQ (reference sequence). Trimming at V came to 8 bases and at J to 7 bases, leaving 8 bases not matched to a gene. This CDR3 has 12 amino acids. The CDR3 here is CASGTEVWEQYF. CDR3 bases: TGTGCCAGCGGGACAGAGGTCTGGGAGCAGTACTTC.

The V call is TRBV6-6, the J call TRBJ2-5; tentative D call: TRBD2 (6 bases). CDR3 length: 15 residues. Looked up from germline, CDR1 is MNHNY and CDR2 is SVGAGI (reference sequence). V dropped 6 bases and J dropped 4 bases, with 18 bases sitting between them. CDR3 loop: CASSGPLVGGETQYF. As DNA, the CDR3 is TGTGCCAGCAGCGGACCTCTGGTGGGAGGAGAGACCCAGTACTTC.

This chain joins TRBV30 and TRBJ1-5; D is undetermined. Germline V CDR1 and CDR2: GTSNPN, SVGIG (reference sequence). The length of the CDR3 is 17 residues. With 0 bases removed from V and 4 bases from J, the gap between germline ends came to 19 bases. DNA for the CDR3: TGTGCCTGGAGTGTATCTGGTTTTCCGACTTTAAATCAGCCCCAGCATTTT. Encoded protein: CAWSVSGFPTLNQPQHF. The complete variable domain, with remaining parts taken from reference TRBV30 and TRBJ1-5, reads SQTIHQWPATLVQPVGSPLSLECTVEGTSNPNLYWYRQAAGRGLQLLFYSVGIGQISSEVPQNLSASRPQDRQFILSSKKLLLSDSGFYLCAWSVSGFPTLNQPQHFGDGTRLSIL.